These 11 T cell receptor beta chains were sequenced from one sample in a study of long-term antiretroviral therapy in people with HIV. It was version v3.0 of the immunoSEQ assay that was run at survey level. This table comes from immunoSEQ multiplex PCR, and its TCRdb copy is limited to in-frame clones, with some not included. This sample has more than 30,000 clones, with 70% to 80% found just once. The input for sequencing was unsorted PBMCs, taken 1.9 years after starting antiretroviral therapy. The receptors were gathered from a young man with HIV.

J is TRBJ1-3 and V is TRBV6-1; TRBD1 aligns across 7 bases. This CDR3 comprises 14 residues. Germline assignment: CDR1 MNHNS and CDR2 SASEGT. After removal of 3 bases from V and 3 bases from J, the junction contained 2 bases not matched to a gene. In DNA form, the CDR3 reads TGTGCCAGCAGTGATAGGGGGCTTGGAAACACCATATATTTT. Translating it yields CASSDRGLGNTIYF.

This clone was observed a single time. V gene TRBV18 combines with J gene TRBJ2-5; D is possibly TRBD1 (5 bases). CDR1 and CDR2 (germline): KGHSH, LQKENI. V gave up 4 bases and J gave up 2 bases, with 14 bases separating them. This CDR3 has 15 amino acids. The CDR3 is CASSRVWGSQETQYF. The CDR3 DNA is TGTGCCAGCTCACGGGTATGGGGCAGTCAAGAGACCCAGTACTTC.

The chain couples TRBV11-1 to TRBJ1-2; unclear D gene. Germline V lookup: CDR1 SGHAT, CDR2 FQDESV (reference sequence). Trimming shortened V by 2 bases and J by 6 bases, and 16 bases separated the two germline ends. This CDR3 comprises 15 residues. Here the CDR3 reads CASSLRSIGGDGYTF. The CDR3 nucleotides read TGTGCCAGCAGCTTACGGTCGATAGGAGGCGATGGCTACACCTTC. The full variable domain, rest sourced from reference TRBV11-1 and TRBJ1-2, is EAEVAQSPRYKITEKSQAVAFWCDPISGHATLYWYRQILGQGPELLVQFQDESVVDDSQLPKDRFSAERLKGVDSTLKIQPAELGDSAMYLCASSLRSIGGDGYTFGSGTRLTVV.

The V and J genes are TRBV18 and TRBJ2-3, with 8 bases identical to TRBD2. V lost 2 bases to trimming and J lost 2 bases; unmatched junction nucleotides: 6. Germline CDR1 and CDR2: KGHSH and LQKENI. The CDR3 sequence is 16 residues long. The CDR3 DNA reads TGTGCCAGCTCACCAAACGGCGGGGGGCTCACAGATACGCAGTATTTT. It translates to CASSPNGGGLTDTQYF.

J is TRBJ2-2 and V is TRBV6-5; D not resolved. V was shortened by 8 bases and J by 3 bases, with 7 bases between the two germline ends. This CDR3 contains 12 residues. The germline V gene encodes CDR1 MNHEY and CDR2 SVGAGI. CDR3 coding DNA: TGTGCCAGCGTCAGAGACACCGGGGAGCTGTTTTTT. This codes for CASVRDTGELFF.

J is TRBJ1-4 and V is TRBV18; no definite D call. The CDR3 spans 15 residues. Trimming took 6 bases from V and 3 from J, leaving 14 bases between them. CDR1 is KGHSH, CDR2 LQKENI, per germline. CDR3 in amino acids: CASSRLFGANEKLFF. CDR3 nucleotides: TGTGCCAGCTCTCGTCTCTTTGGGGCTAATGAAAAACTGTTTTTT.

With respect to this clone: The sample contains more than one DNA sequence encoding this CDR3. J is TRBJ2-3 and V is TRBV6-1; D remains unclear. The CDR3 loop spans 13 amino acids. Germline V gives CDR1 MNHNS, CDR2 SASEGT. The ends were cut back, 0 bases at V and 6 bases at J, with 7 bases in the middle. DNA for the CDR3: TGTGCCAGCAGTGAAGCACCCGGCGATACGCAGTATTTT. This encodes CASSEAPGDTQYF.

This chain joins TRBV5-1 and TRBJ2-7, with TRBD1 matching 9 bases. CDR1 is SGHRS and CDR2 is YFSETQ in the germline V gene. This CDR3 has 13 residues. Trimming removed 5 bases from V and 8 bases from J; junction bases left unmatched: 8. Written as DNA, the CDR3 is TGCGCCAGCAGATATGGGGACAGGGACAAGCAGTACGTC. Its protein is CASRYGDRDKQYV.

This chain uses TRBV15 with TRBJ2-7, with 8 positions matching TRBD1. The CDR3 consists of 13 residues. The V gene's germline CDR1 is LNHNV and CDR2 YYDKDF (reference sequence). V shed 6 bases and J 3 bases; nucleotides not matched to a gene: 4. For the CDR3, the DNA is TGTGCCACCAGTCACGACAGGGGCTACGAGCAGTACTTC. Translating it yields CATSHDRGYEQYF.

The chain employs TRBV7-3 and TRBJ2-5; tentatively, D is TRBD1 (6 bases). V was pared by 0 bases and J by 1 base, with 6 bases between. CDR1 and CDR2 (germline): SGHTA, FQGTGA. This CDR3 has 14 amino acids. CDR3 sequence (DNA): TGTGCCAGCAGCTTAACGGACAGCCAAGAGACCCAGTACTTC. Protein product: CASSLTDSQETQYF.

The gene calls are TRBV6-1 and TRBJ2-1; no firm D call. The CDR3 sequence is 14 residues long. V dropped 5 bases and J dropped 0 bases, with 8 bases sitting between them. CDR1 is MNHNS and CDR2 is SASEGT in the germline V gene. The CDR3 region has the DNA TGTGCCAGCAGTCTCAGGTTCTCCTACAATGAGCAGTTCTTC. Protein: CASSLRFSYNEQFF.